This entry describes one TCR beta chain. The antigen remains unidentified. Generated by immunoSEQ multiplex PCR, the TCRdb table keeps only in-frame clones and is missing some. This table holds about 88,000 clones, about 88% found once. This sample is part of a study of T cell responses to AZD1222 COVID-19 vaccine. Study-wide findings and caveats: Baseline seropositivity characterized only six or seven AZD1222 recipients. Recipients of two AZD1222 doses showed rising Spike-specific TCR breadth and depth. Only after the peak T cell response were repertoires sampled. Spike regions recognized by vaccine-associated CD4 TCRs spanned the protein, led by 160-218 and 743-854.

The CDR3 contains 14 residues. Germline V gene sequence: CDR1 SGHAT, CDR2 FQNNGV. V was clipped by 2 bases and J by 6 bases, with 10 bases between them. The sample consisted of peripheral blood, taken on day 0 of AZD1222 vaccination. The J gene is TRBJ2-2, the V gene TRBV11-2; D might be TRBD2 (5 bases). The clonotype originates from an adult in good health. The CDR3 region has the DNA TGTGCCAGCAGCTTATCTAGCTACCCCGGGGAGCTGTTTTTT. Residues: CASSLSSYPGELFF.